This T cell receptor beta chain emerged from a study of cytomegalovirus exposure and HLA in healthy donors. V lost 0 bases, J lost 7 bases, and 19 bases lay in between. The CDR3 runs 17 residues. CDR1 SGHRS and CDR2 YFSETQ come from the germline V gene. To note about this clone: Its target is not known.

Study outcomes and limitations: One variant, a missense change in DCLRE1C, was linked in a later analysis to TCR beta V- and J-gene trimming. A later analysis showed TCR association rates differing by HLA locus, peaking at DRB1 and lowest at HLA-C. Whilst most TCR sequences proved rare, a subset of public TCRs occurred across many donors. Apart from CMV serostatus, no immune exposure information was available.

Researchers ran the PCR with 60 Vbeta and 13 Jbeta primers. Profiled with immunoSEQ multiplex PCR; TCRdb holds only in-frame clones, not every one. The sample gives fewer than 120,000 clones, 70% to 90% of which show up once; more than 1.5% is in the top ten. V usage is TRBV5-1 and J usage is TRBJ2-2; weak D call: TRBD1 (5 bases). The TCR sequence derives from a man between 40 and 49 years old in good health and CMV-seronegative. Input material: PBMCs. The CDR3 sequence: CASSLGSRTKRDGELFF. The CDR3 region has the DNA TGCGCCAGCAGCTTGGGCAGCAGGACAAAGCGAGACGGGGAGCTGTTTTTT.